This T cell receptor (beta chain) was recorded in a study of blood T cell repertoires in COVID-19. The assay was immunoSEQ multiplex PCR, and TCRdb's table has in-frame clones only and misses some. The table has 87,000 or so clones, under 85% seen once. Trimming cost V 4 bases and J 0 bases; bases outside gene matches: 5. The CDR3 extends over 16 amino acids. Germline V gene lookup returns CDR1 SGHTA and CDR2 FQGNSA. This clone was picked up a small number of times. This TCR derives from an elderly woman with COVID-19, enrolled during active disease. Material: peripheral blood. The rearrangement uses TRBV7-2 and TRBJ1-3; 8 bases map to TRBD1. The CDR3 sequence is CASSSRTGNSGNTIYF. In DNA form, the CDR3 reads TGTGCCAGCAGCTCTCGGACAGGGAACTCTGGAAACACCATATATTTT.